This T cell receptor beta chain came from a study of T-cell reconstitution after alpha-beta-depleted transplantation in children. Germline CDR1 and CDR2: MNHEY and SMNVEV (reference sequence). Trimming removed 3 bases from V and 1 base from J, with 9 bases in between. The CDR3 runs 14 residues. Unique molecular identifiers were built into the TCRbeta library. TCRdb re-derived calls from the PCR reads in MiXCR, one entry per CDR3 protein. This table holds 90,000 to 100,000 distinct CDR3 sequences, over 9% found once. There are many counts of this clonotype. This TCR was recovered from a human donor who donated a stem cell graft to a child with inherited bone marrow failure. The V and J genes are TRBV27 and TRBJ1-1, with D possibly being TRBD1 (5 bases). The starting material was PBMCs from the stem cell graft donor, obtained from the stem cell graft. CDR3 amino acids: CASSFAGGNTEAFF. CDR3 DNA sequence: TGTGCCAGCAGTTTTGCCGGGGGGAACACTGAAGCTTTCTTT.